A selection of T cell receptor beta chains follows, all from one sample in a study of blood T cell repertoires in COVID-19. Produced via immunoSEQ multiplex PCR; TCRdb's table is partial and in-frame only. The table lists 180,000 or so clones, roughly 86% of them singletons. The specimen sequenced was peripheral blood. These receptors came from a man between 18 and 35 years old with active or convalescent COVID-19. The CDR3 runs from the conserved cysteine through the conserved F or W. Clone size is shown for a subset of rows, as once, few, many or a class of expanded clone.

>NA|16|TRBV4-1
CASSQEPGTGTYGYTF
>NA|14|TRBV6-5
CASSRAMNSYEQYF
>NA|16|TRBV6-1
CASSEVGGRGPYEQYF
>NA|13|TRBV9
CASSRGDTGELFF
>NA|14|TRBV19
CASSISGGNTEAFF
>NA|14|TRBV19
CASTPLVPGGELFF
>NA|13|TRBV12-3/TRBV12-4
CASSPGQGRSYTF
>NA|15|TRBV28
CASSTDRVGNSPLHF
>NA|14|TRBV9
CASSSSTGNYGYTF
>NA|15|TRBV7-9
CASTRLAGSKETQYF
>NA|14|TRBV2
CASSGGGNGYEQYF
>once|16|TRBV6-6
CASSDWAGGPQETQYF
>NA|15|TRBV30
CAWSGRTGGSYGYTF
>NA|14|TRBV2
CASSADRGGQPQHF
>NA|14|TRBV5-4
CASSLPGEAYGYTF
>NA|17|TRBV4-2
CASSQWYTGGIGQPQHF
>once|13|TRBV27
CAAAGLSTDTQYF
>NA|19|TRBV4-1
CASSYLPPGQAATNEKLFF
>NA|15|TRBV28
CASSLVAEYYNEQFF
>NA|17|TRBV3-1/TRBV3-2
CASRGTRGGGPYNEQFF
>NA|14|TRBV18
CASSPGSSGNTIYF
>NA|15|TRBV5-6
CASSLRTEVNEKLFF
>NA|14|TRBV6-5
CASSRTDSLEAAFF
>NA|17|TRBV7-3
CASSSQSQGLGTDTQYF
>NA|16|TRBV11-2
CASSFRSPVSAGELFF
>NA|15|TRBV9
CASSRNRAKYLGYTF
>NA|14|TRBV18
CASSPVAVNTEAFF
>NA|16|TRBV5-1
CASSLATSGNTGELFF
>NA|14|TRBV12-5
CASGRSGGSYEQYF
>NA|14|TRBV11-1
CASSWGRANTEAFF
>NA|16|TRBV3-1/TRBV3-2
CASSQPLAGKRNEQFF
>NA|16|TRBV23-1
CASSQSIYGRQETQYF
>NA|13|TRBV18
CASSALRDTEAFF
>NA|14|TRBV11-3
CASSSGQMNTEAFF